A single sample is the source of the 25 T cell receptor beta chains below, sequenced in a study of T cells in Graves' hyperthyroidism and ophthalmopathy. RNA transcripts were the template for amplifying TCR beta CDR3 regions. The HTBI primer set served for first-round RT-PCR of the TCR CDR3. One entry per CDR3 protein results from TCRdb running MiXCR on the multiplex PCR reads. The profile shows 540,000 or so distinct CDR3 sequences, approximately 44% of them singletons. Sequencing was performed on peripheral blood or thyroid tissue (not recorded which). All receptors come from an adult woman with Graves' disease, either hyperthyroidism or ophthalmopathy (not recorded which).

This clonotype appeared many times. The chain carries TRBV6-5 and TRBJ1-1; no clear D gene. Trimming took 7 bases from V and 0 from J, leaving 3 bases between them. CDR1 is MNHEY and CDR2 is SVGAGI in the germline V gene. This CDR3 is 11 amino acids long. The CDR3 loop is CASTMNTEAFF. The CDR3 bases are TGTGCCAGCACTATGAACACTGAAGCTTTCTTT.

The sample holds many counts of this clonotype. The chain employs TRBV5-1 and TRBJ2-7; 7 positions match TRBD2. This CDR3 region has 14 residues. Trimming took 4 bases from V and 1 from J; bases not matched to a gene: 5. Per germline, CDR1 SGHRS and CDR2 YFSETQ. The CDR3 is CASSPWTRSYEQYF. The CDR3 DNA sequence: TGCGCCAGCAGCCCCTGGACTAGATCCTACGAGCAGTACTTC.

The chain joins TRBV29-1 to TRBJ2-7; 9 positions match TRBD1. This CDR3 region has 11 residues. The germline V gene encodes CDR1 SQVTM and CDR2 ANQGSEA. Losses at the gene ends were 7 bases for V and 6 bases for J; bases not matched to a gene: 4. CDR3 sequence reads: CSAGTGSEQYF. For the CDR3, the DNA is TGCAGCGCCGGGACAGGGAGCGAGCAGTACTTC.

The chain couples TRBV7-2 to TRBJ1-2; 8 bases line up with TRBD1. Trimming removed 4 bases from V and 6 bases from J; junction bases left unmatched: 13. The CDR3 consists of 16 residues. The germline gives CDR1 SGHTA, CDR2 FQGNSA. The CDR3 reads CASSYYRQGLVHGYTF. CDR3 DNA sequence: TGTGCCAGCAGCTACTATCGACAGGGGTTAGTTCATGGCTACACCTTC.

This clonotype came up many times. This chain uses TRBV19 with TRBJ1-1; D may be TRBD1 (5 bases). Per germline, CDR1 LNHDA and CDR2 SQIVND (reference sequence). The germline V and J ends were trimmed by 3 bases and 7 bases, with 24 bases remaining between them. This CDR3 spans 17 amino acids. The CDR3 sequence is CASSMRREQKRGIEAFF. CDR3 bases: TGTGCCAGTAGTATGAGACGGGAACAGAAACGGGGGATTGAAGCTTTCTTT.

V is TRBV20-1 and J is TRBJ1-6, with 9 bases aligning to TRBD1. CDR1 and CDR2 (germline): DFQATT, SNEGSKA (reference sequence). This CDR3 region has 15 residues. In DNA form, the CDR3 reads TGCACCCACTTTCCGGGACAGGGTGAATGGTCACCCCTCCACTTT. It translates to CTHFPGQGEWSPLHF.

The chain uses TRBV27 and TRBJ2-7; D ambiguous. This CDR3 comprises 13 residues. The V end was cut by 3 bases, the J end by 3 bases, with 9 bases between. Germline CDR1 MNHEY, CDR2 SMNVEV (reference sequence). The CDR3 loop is CASSFKRHYEQYF. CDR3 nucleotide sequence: TGTGCCAGCAGTTTTAAACGGCACTACGAGCAGTACTTC.

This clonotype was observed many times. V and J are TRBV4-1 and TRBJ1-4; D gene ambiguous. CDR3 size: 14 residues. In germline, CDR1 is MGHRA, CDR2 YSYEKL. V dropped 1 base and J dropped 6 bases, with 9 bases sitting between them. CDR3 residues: CASSQVLGDEKLFF. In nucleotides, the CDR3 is TGCGCCAGCAGCCAAGTGTTGGGAGATGAAAAACTGTTTTTT.

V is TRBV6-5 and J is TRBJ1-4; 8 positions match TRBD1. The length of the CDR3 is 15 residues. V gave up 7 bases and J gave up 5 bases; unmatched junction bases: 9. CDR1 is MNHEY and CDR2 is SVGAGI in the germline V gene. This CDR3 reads CASIPGGLENEKLFF. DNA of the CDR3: TGTGCCAGCATTCCAGGGGGCCTGGAGAATGAAAAACTGTTTTTT.

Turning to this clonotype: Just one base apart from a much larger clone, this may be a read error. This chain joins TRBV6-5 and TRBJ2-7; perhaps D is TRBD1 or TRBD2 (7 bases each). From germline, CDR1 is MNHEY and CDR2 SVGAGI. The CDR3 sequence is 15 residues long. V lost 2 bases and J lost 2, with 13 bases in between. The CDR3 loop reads CASSYVAGGAYEQYF. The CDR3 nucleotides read TGTGCCAGCAGTTACGTGGCAGGGGGGGCCTACGAGCAGTACTTC.

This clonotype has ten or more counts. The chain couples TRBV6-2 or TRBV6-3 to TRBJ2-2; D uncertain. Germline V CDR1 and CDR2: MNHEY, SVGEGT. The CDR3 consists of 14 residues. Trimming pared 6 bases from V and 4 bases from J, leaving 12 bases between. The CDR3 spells CASRDRRLTGELFF. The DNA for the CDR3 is TGTGCCAGCAGGGACCGGCGTCTCACCGGGGAGCTGTTTTTT.

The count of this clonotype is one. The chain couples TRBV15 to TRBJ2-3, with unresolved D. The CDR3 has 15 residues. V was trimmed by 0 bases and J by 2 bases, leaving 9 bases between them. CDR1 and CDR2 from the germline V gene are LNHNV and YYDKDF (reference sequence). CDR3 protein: CATSRDSGDTDTQYF. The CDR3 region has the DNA TGTGCCACCAGCAGAGATAGTGGGGACACAGATACGCAGTATTTT.

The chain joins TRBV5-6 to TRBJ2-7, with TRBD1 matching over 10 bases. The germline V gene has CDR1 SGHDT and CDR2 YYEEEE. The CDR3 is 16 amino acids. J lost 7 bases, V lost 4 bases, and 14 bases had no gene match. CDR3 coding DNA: TGTGCCAGCAGCGGAACCCCCGGGACAGGGGACCTGGAGCAGTACTTC. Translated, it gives CASSGTPGTGDLEQYF.

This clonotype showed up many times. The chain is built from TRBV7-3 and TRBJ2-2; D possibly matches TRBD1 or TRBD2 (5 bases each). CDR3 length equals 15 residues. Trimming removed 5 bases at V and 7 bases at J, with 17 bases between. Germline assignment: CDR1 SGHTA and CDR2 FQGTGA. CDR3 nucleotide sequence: TGTGCCAGCAGCCGGGGACCGGCTGTGAACGGGGAGCTGTTTTTT. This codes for CASSRGPAVNGELFF.

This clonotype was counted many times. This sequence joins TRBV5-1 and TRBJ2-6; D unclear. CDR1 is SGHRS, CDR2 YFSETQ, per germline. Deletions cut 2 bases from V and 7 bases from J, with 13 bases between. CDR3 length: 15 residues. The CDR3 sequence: CASSLDPPRANVLTF. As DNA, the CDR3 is TGCGCCAGCAGCTTAGACCCCCCGAGAGCCAACGTCCTGACTTTC.

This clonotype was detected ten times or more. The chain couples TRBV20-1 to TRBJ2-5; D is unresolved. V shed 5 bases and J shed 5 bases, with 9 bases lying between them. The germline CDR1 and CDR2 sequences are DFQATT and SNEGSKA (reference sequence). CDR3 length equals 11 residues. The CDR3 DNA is TGCAGTGCTGACCATAAGGAGACCCAGTACTTC. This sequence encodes CSADHKETQYF.

The DNA of the CDR3 is TGTGCCAGCAGCTGGGCGGGAGTCTATTCTGTGCAGTACTTC. Protein product: CASSWAGVYSVQYF. The J gene is TRBJ2-7, the V gene TRBV7-2; TRBD2 matches at 7 bases. CDR3 length: 14 amino acids. The germline V gene encodes CDR1 SGHTA and CDR2 FQGNSA. The J segment lost 9 bases and the V segment lost 4 bases, leaving 12 bases of the junction unmatched.

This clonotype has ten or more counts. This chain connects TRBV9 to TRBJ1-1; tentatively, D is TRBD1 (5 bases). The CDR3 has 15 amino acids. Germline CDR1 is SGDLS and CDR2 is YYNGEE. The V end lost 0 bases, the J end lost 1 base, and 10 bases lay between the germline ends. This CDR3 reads CASSVGWGRNTEAFF. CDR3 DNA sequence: TGTGCCAGCAGCGTAGGTTGGGGGAGGAACACTGAAGCTTTCTTT. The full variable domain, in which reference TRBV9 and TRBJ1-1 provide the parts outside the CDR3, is DSGVTQTPKHLITATGQRVTLRCSPRSGDLSVYWYQQSLDQGLQFLIQYYNGEERAKGNILERFSAQQFPDLHSELNLSSLELGDSALYFCASSVGWGRNTEAFFGQGTRLTVV.

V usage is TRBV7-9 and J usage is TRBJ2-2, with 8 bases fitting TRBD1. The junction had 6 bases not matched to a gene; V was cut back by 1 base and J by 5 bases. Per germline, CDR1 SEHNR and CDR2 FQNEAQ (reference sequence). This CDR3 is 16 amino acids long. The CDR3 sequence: CASSLVRGRGTGELFF. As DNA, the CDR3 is TGTGCCAGCAGCTTAGTCAGGGGGCGAGGTACCGGGGAGCTGTTTTTT. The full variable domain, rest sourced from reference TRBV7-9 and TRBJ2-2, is DTGVSQNPRHKITKRGQNVTFRCDPISEHNRLYWYRQTLGQGPEFLTYFQNEAQLEKSRLLSDRFSAERPKGSFSTLEIQRTEQGDSAMYLCASSLVRGRGTGELFFGEGSRLTVL.

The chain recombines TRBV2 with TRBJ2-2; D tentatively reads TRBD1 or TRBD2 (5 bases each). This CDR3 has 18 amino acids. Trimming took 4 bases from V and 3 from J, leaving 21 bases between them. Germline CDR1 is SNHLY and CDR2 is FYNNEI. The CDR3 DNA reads TGTGCCAGCAGTGTGGGGATCGGAAGGGGACGAGACACCGGGGAGCTGTTTTTT. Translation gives CASSVGIGRGRDTGELFF.

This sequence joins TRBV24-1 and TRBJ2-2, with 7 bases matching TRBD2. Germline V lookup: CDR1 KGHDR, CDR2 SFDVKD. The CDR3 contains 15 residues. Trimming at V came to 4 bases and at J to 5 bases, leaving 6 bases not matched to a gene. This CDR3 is CATSDQGGATGELFF. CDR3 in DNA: TGTGCCACCAGTGACCAGGGAGGGGCGACCGGGGAGCTGTTTTTT.

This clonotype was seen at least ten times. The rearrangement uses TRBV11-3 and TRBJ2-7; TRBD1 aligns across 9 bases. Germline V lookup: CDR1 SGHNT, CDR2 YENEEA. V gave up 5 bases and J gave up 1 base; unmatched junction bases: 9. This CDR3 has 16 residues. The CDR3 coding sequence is TGTGCCAGCAGCCTGACGCACGGGACAGGGTCCTACGAGCAGTACTTC. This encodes CASSLTHGTGSYEQYF.

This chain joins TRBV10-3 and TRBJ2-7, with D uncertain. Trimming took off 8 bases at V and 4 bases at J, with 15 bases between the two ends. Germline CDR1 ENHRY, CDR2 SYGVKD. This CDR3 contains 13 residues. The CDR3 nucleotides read TGTGCCATCGCCGACAAGACTGCGTACGAGCAGTACTTC. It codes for CAIADKTAYEQYF.

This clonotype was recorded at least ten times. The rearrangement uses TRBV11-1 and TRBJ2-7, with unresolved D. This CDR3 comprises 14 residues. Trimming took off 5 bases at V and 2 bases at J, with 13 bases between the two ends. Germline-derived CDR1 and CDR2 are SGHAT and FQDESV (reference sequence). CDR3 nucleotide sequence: TGTGCCAGCAGCCATCCTGGGGTGACCTACGAGCAGTACTTC. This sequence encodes CASSHPGVTYEQYF.

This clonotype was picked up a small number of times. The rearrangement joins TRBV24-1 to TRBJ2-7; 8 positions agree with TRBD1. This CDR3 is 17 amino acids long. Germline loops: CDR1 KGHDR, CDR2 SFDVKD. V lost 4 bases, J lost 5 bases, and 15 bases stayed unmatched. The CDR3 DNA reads TGTGCCACCAGTGACTCCGGGACAGGAGGAATTCGGAACGAGCAGTACTTC. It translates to CATSDSGTGGIRNEQYF.